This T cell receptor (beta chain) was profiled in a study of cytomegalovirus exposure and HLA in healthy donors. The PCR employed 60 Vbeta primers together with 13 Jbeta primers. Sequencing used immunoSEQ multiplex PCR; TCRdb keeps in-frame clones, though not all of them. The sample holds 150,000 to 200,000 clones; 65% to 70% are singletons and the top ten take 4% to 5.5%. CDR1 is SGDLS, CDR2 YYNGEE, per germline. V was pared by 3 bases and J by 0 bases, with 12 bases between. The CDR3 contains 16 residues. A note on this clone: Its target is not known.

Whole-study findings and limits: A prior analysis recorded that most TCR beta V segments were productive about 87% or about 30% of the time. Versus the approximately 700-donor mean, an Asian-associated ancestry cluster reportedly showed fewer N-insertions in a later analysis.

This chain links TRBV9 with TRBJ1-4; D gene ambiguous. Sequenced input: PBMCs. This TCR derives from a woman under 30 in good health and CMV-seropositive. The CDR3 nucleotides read TGTGCCAGCAGCGCCCGGGTAGACGCAACTAATGAAAAACTGTTTTTT. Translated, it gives CASSARVDATNEKLFF.